The rows below give T cell receptor beta chains drawn from one sample of a study of T cells after yellow fever vaccination. MiXCR was run by TCRdb on the 5' RACE reads, yielding one entry per CDR3 protein. The sample carries 600,000 to 750,000 distinct CDR3 sequences, approximately 13% recorded once. The sequencing used PBMCs, collected on the day of the yellow fever booster vaccination. All receptors come from a man younger than 40 who received the YFV17D yellow fever vaccine. Each CDR3 is given with its conserved first and last residue. A D gene is named only where the DNA matches it firmly. Rows give clone size only sometimes, using once, few, many, or a class for an expanded clone.

NA	TRBV29-1	12	TRBJ2-7	TRBD1	TGCAGCGTGGCTAGGGACAGCTACGAGCAGTACTTC	CSVARDSYEQYF
NA	TRBV12-3/TRBV12-4	12	TRBJ2-1	NA	TGTGCCAGCAGACGCCAGGGGATTGAGCAGTTCTTC	CASRRQGIEQFF
NA	TRBV11-2	16	TRBJ2-2	TRBD2	TGTGCCAGCAGCTCGGCGATAGCGGGAGTGACCGGGGAGCTGTTTTTT	CASSSAIAGVTGELFF
NA	TRBV5-5	15	TRBJ1-4	TRBD1	TGTGCCAGCAGCTCACCGGGACAGGGATTGGAAAAACTGTTTTTT	CASSSPGQGLEKLFF
many	TRBV5-4	16	TRBJ2-2	TRBD2	TGTGCCAGCAGCCCTCGGGGAACGGGGGGCACCGGGGAGCTGTTTTTT	CASSPRGTGGTGELFF
few	TRBV29-1	14	TRBJ1-5	NA	TGCAGCGTTGAAGAGAGGCCAGGGTGGCAGCCCCAGCATTTT	CSVEERPGWQPQHF
few	TRBV5-5	14	TRBJ2-7	NA	TGTGCCAGCAGCTCAGAAAACAGGGTTGTCGAGCAGTACTTC	CASSSENRVVEQYF
NA	TRBV7-9	17	TRBJ2-3	NA	TGTGCCAGCTGCTGCCCGGCCTCCTCGGGAGTCACAGATACGCAGTATTTT	CASCCPASSGVTDTQYF
NA	TRBV12-3/TRBV12-4	13	TRBJ1-1	TRBD1	TGTGCCAGCGGCCCAGGGGGTTCCGCTGAAGCTTTCTTT	CASGPGGSAEAFF
many	TRBV7-8	12	TRBJ2-2	NA	TGTGCCAGCAGCTCCGATTGGGGGAGGCTGTTTTTT	CASSSDWGRLFF
few	TRBV7-2	11	TRBJ1-2	NA	TGTGCCAGCAGCCCAGGGGAGGGCTACACCTTC	CASSPGEGYTF
NA	TRBV7-9	16	TRBJ2-7	TRBD2	TGTGCCAGCAGCTTCGGACTAGCGGGAGAAGCTTACGAGCAGTACTTC	CASSFGLAGEAYEQYF
NA	TRBV20-1	14	TRBJ2-7	NA	TGCAGTGCCCGAATTCCCGGGAGCTTTTACGAGCAGTACTTC	CSARIPGSFYEQYF
NA	TRBV20-1	16	TRBJ2-5	TRBD2	TGCTGTGCTAGTATTGGCGGGAGATTGTGGGGGGAGACCCAGTACTTC	CCASIGGRLWGETQYF
NA	TRBV5-1	15	TRBJ2-3	TRBD2	TGCGCCAGCAGCTTAATAGTAGCGGGCGCTGATACGCAGTATTTT	CASSLIVAGADTQYF
many	TRBV5-1	16	TRBJ1-6	NA	TGCGCCAGCAGCTCCGGGCCGAGGGTATCAAGTTCACCCCTCCACTTT	CASSSGPRVSSSPLHF
few	TRBV9	15	TRBJ1-4	NA	TGTGCCAGCAGCGCGTCCGGGACGGTTAATGAAAAACTGTTTTTT	CASSASGTVNEKLFF
NA	TRBV5-8	12	TRBJ2-7	NA	TGTGCCAGCAGCTTGGTTTCCCCCGAGCAGTACTTC	CASSLVSPEQYF
few	TRBV14	12	TRBJ2-7	TRBD1	TGTGCCAGCAGCCAAGGGTGGGGACAGCTAAACTTC	CASSQGWGQLNF
few	TRBV5-1	20	TRBJ1-1	TRBD1	TGCGCCAGCAGCGCATACAGGGGACAGGGCGGTCCCTTTAGCGGGACTGAAGCTTTCTTT	CASSAYRGQGGPFSGTEAFF
few	TRBV7-8	16	TRBJ2-1	NA	TGTGCCAGCAGCTTAGTGCGGCGCGGGAAGGTGAATGAGCAGTTCTTC	CASSLVRRGKVNEQFF
few	TRBV7-9	15	TRBJ2-3	NA	TGTGCCAGCAGCTTAGAGCCGAGCCCGACAGATACGCAGTATTTT	CASSLEPSPTDTQYF
many	TRBV19	12	TRBJ1-4	NA	TGTGCCAGTAGTGCAACTAATGAAAAACTGTTTTTT	CASSATNEKLFF
NA	TRBV29-1	11	TRBJ2-1	NA	TGCAGCGTTGCCCTGACAGATGAGCAGTTCTTC	CSVALTDEQFF
NA	TRBV4-3	17	TRBJ2-5	TRBD2	TGCGCCAGCAGCCATGGGACTAGCGGGAGGTACCAAGAGACCCAGTACTTC	CASSHGTSGRYQETQYF
NA	TRBV29-1	14	TRBJ2-1	TRBD2	TGCAGCGTTCGCCGACTAGCGGGAGATAATGAGCAGTTCTTC	CSVRRLAGDNEQFF
NA	TRBV5-5	16	TRBJ1-1	TRBD1	TGTGCCAGCAGCGTCACTCCGGGACAGGGTGGCGCTGAAGCTTTCTTT	CASSVTPGQGGAEAFF
NA	TRBV9	15	TRBJ1-6	NA	TGTGCCAGCAGCGGTCGAACAGCTTTTAGTTCACCCCTCCACTTT	CASSGRTAFSSPLHF
NA	TRBV20-1	14	TRBJ2-7	NA	TGCAGTGCTAGAGTGCCGGGGATTCCGTACGAGCAGTACTTC	CSARVPGIPYEQYF
few	TRBV7-7	17	TRBJ2-1	NA	TGTGCTAGCAGCTTAAGTCCCTCCGGACAGCTTAACAATGAGCAGTTCTTC	CASSLSPSGQLNNEQFF
few	TRBV4-3	15	TRBJ2-1	NA	TGCGCCAGCAGCCAAGACGGTTTAGCGCGGGATGAGCAGTTCTTC	CASSQDGLARDEQFF
few	TRBV27	16	TRBJ2-3	NA	TGTGCCAGCAGTTTATACCACCTGGGACCCACAGATACGCAGTATTTT	CASSLYHLGPTDTQYF
few	TRBV18	15	TRBJ2-7	TRBD1	TGTGCCAGCTCTTCGACAGGGGATTCCTACTACGAGCAGTACTTC	CASSSTGDSYYEQYF
NA	TRBV20-1	13	TRBJ1-3	NA	TGCAGTGCTAGAGTAGCAGCTGGAAACACCATATATTTT	CSARVAAGNTIYF
few	TRBV20-1	14	TRBJ2-3	NA	TGCAGTGCTAGAGACCGTCGAAGGGCCAGTGCGCAGTATTTT	CSARDRRRASAQYF
few	TRBV7-8	14	TRBJ2-2	NA	TGTGCCAGCAGCTCGAAAGAGAGTTCCGGGGAGCTGTTTTTT	CASSSKESSGELFF
many	TRBV12-3/TRBV12-4	14	TRBJ2-1	TRBD2	TGTGCCAGCAGTTTTAGGACTAGCTTGAATGAGCAGTTCTTC	CASSFRTSLNEQFF
few	TRBV7-2	17	TRBJ2-1	TRBD2	TGTGCCAGCAGCTCGTACCTAGCGGGCTGGGCCTACAATGAGCAGTTCTTC	CASSSYLAGWAYNEQFF
few	TRBV11-2	20	TRBJ2-4	TRBD2	TGTGCCAGCAGCTTACCCTCGTCGGCTAGCGGGACTATAGCCAAAAACATTCAGTACTTC	CASSLPSSASGTIAKNIQYF
NA	TRBV7-2	16	TRBJ2-1	TRBD1	TGTGCCAGCAGCTACCTGACAGGGTTGCAGGGTAATGAGCAGTTCTTC	CASSYLTGLQGNEQFF
NA	TRBV28	13	TRBJ1-5	NA	TGTGCCAGTACGTACAGGGAGCGCCAGCCCCAGCATTTT	CASTYRERQPQHF
few	TRBV15	15	TRBJ2-2	TRBD1	TGTGCCACCAGCAGAGCAGGGGGCGGAACCGGGGAGCTGTTTTTT	CATSRAGGGTGELFF
many	TRBV28	15	TRBJ2-7	NA	TGTGCCAGCAGTCCCCCTCGGGGGAGGAGTTTCGGGCAGTACTTC	CASSPPRGRSFGQYF
NA	TRBV9	15	TRBJ2-2	NA	TGTGCCAGCAGCGTACGAGGGAGTCTCACCGGGGAGCTGTTTTTT	CASSVRGSLTGELFF
few	TRBV29-1	15	TRBJ2-7	TRBD2	TGCAGCGTTGAAGCCTTAGCCAGCGGGAGTAACGAGCAGTACTTC	CSVEALASGSNEQYF
few	TRBV5-1	16	TRBJ2-5	TRBD2	TGCGCCAGCAGCTTGTTACGGGAGGGCCTTGGAGAGACCCAGTACTTC	CASSLLREGLGETQYF
few	TRBV7-2	15	TRBJ1-4	NA	TGTGCCAGCAGCTTTGGCGGGGCTCAGGGGGAAAAACTGTTTTTT	CASSFGGAQGEKLFF
NA	TRBV20-1	13	TRBJ2-1	TRBD1	TGCAGTGCTCCGTTGGACAGGGTAGACGAGCAGTTCTTC	CSAPLDRVDEQFF
few	TRBV29-1	12	TRBJ1-3	NA	TGCAGCGTGCGGACCTCTGGAAACACCATATATTTT	CSVRTSGNTIYF
NA	TRBV7-2	12	TRBJ2-3	NA	TGTGCCAGCAGTTTCGAAGCAGATACGCAGTATTTT	CASSFEADTQYF
NA	TRBV20-1	14	TRBJ2-7	TRBD2	TGCAGTGCTAGGGGACTAGCGGCACACTACGAGCAGTACTTC	CSARGLAAHYEQYF
few	TRBV4-1	15	TRBJ2-1	NA	TGCGCCAGCAGCCAAGGACAGATCTCCTACAATGAGCAGTTCTTC	CASSQGQISYNEQFF